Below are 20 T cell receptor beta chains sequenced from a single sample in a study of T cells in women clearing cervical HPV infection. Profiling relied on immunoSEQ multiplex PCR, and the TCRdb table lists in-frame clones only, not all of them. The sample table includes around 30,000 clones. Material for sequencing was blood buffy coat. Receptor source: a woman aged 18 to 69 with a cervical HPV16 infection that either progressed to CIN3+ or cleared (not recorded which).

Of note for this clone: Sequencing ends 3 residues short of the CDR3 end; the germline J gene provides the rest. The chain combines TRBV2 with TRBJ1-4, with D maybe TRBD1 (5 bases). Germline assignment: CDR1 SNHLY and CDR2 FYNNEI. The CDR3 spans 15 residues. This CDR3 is CASRPLGGMFSPLFF. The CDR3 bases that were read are TGTGCCAGCAGGCCCCTGGGGGGGATGTTTTCACCA.

The sequenced CDR3 bases are TGTGCCAGCAGCTTAATCCCCGGACTAGCGGGAGGGCTGGAGACG. Amino acid sequence: CASSLIPGLAGGLET. The whole CDR3 protein is CASSLIPGLAGGLETQYF. The chain recombines TRBV7-3 with TRBJ2-3; 15 bases fit TRBD2. The CDR3 is cut off 3 residues early in the read; its end comes from the germline J gene. CDR3 length: 18 amino acids. The germline gives CDR1 SGHTA, CDR2 FQGTGA.

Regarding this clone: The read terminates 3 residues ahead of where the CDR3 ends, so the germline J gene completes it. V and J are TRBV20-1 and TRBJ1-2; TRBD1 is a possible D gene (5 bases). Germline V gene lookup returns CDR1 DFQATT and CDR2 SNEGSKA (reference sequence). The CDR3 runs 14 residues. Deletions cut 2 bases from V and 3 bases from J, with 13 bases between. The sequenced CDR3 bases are TGCAGTGCTAGAAAGAATGACAGAGACTATGGC. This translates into CSARKNDRDYG. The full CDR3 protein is CSARKNDRDYGYTF.

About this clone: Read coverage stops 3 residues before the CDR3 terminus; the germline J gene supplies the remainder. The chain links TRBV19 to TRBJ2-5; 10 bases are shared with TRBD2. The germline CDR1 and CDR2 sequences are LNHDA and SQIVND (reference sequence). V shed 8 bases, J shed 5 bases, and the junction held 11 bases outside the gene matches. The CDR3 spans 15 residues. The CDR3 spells CASSKRGGRVETQYF. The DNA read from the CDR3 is TGTGCCAGTTCCAAGCGGGGGGGGCGAGTGGAGACC.

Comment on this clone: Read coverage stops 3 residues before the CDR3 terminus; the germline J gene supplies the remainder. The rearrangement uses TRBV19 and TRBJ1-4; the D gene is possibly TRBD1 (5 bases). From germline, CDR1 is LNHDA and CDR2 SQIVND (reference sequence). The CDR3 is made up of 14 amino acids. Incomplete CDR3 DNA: TGTGCCAGTAGTATGACAGAGACGGCGAAAGAA. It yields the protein CASSMTETAKE. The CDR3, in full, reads CASSMTETAKELFF.

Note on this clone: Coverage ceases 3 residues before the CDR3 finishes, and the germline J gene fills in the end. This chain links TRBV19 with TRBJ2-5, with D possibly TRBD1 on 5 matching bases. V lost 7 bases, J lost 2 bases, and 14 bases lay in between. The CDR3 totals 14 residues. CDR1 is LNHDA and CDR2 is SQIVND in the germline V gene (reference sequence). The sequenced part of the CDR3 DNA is TGTGCCAGTAAGCAGGGTGGGTCACAAGAGACC. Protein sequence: CASKQGGSQET. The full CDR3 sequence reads CASKQGGSQETQYF. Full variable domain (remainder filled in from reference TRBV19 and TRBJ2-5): DGGITQSPKYLFRKEGQNVTLSCEQNLNHDAMYWYRQDPGQGLRLIYYSQIVNDFQKGDIAEGYSVSREKKESFPLTVTSAQKNPTAFYLCASKQGGSQETQYFGPGTRLLVL.

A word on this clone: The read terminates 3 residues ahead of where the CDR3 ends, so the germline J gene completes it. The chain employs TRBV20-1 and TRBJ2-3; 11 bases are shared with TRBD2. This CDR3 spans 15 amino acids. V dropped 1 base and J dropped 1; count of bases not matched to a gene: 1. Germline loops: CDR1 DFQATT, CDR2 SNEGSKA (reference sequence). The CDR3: CSARVLAGGTDTQYF. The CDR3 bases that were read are TGCAGTGCTAGAGTACTAGCGGGGGGCACAGATACG.

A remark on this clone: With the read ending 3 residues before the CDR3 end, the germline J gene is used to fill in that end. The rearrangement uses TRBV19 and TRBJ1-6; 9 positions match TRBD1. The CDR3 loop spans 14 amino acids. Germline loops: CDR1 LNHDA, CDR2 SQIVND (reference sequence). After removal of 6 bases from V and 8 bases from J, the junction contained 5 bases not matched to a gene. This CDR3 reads CASRIQGADSPLHF. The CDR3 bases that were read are TGTGCCAGTAGGATACAGGGGGCGGATTCACCC.

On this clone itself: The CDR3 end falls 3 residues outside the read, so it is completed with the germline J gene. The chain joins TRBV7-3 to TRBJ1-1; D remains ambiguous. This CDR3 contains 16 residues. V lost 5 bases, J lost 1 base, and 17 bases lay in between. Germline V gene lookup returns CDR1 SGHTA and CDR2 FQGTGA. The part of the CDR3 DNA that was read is TGTGCCAGCAGCGCAAAGGTAACAGCTAAGAACACTGAA. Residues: CASSAKVTAKNTE. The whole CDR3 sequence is CASSAKVTAKNTEAFF. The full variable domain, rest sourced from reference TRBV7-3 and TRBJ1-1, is GAGVSQTPSNKVTEKGKYVELRCDPISGHTALYWYRQSLGQGPEFLIYFQGTGAADDSGLPNDRFFAVRPEGSVSTLKIQRTERGDSAVYLCASSAKVTAKNTEAFFGQGTRLTVV.

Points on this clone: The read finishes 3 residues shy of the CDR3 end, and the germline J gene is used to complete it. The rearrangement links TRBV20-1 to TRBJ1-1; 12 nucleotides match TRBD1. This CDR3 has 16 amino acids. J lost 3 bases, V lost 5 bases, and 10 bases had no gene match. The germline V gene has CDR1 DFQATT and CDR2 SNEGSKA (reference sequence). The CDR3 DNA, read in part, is TGCAGTGCTCACAAGGGGACAGGGGGCTGGGACACTGAA. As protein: CSAHKGTGGWDTE. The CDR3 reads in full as CSAHKGTGGWDTEAFF.

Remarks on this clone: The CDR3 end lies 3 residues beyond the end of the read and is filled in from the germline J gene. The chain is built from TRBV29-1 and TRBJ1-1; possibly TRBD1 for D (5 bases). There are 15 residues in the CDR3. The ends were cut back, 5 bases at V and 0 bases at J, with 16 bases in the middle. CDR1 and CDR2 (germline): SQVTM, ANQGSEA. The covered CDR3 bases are TGCAGCGTTCATCGGAGTAGGGGTTTGAACACTGAA. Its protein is CSVHRSRGLNTE. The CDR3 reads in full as CSVHRSRGLNTEAFF.

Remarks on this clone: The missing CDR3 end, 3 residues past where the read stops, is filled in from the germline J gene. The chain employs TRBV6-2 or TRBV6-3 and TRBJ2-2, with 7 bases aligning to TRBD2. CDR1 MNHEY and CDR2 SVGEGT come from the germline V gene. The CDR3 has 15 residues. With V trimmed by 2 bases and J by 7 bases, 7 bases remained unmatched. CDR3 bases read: TGTGCCAGCAGTTACCTTGGGACTACAATCGGGGAG. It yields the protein CASSYLGTTIGE. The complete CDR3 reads CASSYLGTTIGELFF.

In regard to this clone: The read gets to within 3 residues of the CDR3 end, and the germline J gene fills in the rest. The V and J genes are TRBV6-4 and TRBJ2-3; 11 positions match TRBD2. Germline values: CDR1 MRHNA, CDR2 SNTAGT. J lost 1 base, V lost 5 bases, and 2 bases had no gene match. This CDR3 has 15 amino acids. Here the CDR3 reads CASSQTSGGTDTQYF. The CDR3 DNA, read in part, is TGTGCCAGCAGTCAGACTAGCGGGGGCACAGATACG.

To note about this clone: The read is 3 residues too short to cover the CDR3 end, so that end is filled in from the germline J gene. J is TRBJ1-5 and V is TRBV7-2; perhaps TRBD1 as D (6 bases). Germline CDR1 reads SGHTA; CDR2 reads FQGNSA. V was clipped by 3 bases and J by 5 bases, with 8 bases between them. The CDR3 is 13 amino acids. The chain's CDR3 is CASSLDSHQPQHF. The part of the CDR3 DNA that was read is TGTGCCAGCAGCTTGGACAGTCATCAGCCC.

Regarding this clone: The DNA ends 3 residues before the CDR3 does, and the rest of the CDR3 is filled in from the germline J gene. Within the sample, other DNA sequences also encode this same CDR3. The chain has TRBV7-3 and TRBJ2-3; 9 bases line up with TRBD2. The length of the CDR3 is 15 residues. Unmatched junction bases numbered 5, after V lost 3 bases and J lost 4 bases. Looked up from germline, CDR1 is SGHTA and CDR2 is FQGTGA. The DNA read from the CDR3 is TGTGCCAGCAGCTTGGGCGGGGGGGCGGCAGATACG. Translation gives CASSLGGGAADT. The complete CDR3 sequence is CASSLGGGAADTQYF.

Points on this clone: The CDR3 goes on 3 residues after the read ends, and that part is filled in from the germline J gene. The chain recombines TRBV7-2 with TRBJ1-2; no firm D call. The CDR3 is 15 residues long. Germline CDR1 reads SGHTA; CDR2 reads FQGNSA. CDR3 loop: CASSFGLAEYNDYTF. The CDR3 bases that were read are TGTGCCAGCAGCTTCGGACTAGCGGAATACAATGAC.

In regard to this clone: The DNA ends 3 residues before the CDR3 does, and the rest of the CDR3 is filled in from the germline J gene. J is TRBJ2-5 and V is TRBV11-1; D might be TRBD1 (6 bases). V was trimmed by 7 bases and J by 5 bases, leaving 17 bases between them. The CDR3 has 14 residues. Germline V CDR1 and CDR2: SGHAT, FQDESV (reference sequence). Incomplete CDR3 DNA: TGTGCCAGCACCCCACAACAGGGTATGGAGACC. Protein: CASTPQQGMET. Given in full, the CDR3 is CASTPQQGMETQYF.

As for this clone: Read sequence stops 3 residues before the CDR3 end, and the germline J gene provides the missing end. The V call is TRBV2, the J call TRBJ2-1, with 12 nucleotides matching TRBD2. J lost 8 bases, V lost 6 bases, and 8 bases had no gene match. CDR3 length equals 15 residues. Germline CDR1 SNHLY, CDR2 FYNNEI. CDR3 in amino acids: CASSVGTSGYYEQFF. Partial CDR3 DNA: TGTGCCAGCAGCGTAGGGACTAGCGGGTACTATGAG.

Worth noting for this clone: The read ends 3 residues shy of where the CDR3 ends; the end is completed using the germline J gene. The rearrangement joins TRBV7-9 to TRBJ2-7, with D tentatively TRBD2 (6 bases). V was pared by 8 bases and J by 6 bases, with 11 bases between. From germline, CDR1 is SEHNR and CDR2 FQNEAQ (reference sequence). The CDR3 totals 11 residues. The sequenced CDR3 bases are TGTGCCAGCTCTGCGGGGAGCGAG. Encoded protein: CASSAGSE. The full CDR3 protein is CASSAGSEQYF.

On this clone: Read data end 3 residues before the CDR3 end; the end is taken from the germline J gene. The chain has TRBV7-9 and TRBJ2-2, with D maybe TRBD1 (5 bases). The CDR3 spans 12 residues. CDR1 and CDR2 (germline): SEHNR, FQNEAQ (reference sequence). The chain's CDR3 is CASDSGANVLFF. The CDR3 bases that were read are TGTGCCAGCGACTCTGGGGCCAACGTG.